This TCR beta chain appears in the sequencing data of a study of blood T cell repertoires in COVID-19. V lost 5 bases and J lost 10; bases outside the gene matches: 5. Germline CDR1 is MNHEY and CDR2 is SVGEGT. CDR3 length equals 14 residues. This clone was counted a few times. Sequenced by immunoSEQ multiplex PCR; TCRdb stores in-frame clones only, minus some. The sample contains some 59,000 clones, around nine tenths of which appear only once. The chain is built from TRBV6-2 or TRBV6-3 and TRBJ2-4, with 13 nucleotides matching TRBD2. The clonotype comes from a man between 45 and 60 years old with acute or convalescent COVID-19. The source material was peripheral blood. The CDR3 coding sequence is TGTGCCAGCAGTACCGGACTAGCGGGAGTTATTCAGTACTTC. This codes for CASSTGLAGVIQYF.